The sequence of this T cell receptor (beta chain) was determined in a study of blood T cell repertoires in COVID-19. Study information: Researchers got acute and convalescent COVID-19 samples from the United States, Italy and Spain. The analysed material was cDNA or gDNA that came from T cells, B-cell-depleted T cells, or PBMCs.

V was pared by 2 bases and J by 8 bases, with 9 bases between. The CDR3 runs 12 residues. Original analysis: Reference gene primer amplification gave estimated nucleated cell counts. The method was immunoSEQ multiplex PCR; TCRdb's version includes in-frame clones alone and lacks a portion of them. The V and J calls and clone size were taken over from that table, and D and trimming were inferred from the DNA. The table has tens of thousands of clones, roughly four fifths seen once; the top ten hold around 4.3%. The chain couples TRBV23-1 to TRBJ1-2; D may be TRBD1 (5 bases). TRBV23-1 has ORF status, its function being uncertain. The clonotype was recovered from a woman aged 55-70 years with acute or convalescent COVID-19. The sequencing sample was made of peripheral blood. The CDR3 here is CASSQDSDGYTF. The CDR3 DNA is TGCGCCAGCAGTCAAGACAGTGACGGCTACACCTTC.